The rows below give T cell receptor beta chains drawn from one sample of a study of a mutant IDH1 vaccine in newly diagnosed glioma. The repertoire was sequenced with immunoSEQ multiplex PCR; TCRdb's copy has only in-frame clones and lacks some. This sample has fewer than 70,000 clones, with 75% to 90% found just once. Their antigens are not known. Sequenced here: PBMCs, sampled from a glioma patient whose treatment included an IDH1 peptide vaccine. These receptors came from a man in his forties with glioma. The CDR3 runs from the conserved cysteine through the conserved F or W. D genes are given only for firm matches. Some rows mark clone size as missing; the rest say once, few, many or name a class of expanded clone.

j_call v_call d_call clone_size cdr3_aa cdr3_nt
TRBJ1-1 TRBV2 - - CASSVSRAFF TGTGCCAGCAGTGTGTCCCGAGCTTTCTTT
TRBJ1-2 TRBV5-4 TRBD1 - CASSLLQGRNYGYTF TGTGCCAGCAGCTTGTTACAGGGGAGAAACTATGGCTACACCTTC
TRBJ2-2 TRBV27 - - CASSKRAANTGELFF TGTGCCAGCAGTAAGCGAGCGGCGAACACCGGGGAGCTGTTTTTT
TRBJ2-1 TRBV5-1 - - CASSLGVGSEQFF TGCGCCAGCAGCTTGGGAGTTGGGTCTGAGCAGTTCTTC
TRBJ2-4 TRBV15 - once CATSRGRLAKNIQYF TGTGCCACCAGCAGGGGACGGTTAGCCAAAAACATTCAGTACTTC
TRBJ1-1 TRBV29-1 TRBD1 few CSVEKGADTEAFF TGCAGCGTTGAAAAGGGGGCGGACACTGAAGCTTTCTTT
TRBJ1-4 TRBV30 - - CAWNPSGPRKEKLFF TGTGCCTGGAATCCTAGCGGCCCCCGCAAGGAAAAACTGTTTTTT
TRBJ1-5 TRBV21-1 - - CASSKDSILQDRGPDSNQPQHF TGTGCCAGCAGCAAGGACTCAATCTTGCAGGACAGGGGGCCGGATAGCAATCAGCCCCAGCATTTT
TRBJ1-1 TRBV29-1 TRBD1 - CSVVPGQGRAEAFF TGCAGCGTGGTCCCGGGACAGGGACGCGCTGAAGCTTTCTTT
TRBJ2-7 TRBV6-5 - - CASSYGGSYEQYF TGTGCCAGCAGTTACGGGGGCTCGTACGAGCAGTACTTC
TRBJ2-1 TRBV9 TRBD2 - CASSVGLAGPPNNEQFF TGTGCCAGCAGCGTAGGTCTAGCGGGGCCACCTAACAATGAGCAGTTCTTC
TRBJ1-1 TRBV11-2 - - CASSYFPSRWDTEAFF TGTGCCAGCAGCTACTTCCCCTCCCGTTGGGACACTGAAGCTTTCTTT
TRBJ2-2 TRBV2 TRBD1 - CASSERSGRGTGELFF TGTGCCAGCAGTGAACGTTCGGGCAGGGGGACCGGGGAGCTGTTTTTT
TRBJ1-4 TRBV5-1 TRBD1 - CASSVTGEPNEKLFF TGCGCCAGCAGCGTCACAGGGGAGCCTAATGAAAAACTGTTTTTT
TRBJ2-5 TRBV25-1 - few CASSEYGGETQYF TGTGCCAGCAGTGAATATGGAGGAGAGACCCAGTACTTC
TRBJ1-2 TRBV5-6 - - CASSFSNYGYTF TGTGCCAGCAGCTTCAGTAACTATGGCTACACCTTC
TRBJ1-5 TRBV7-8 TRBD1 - CASSLLQGARQPQHF TGTGCCAGCAGCTTATTACAGGGGGCAAGGCAGCCCCAGCATTTT
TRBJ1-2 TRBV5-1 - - CASSGGQTYGYTF TGCGCCAGCAGCGGTGGACAGACCTATGGCTACACCTTC
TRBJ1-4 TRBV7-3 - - CASSSFNRVEPNEKLFF TGTGCCAGCAGCTCCTTTAACAGGGTGGAGCCCAATGAAAAACTGTTTTTT
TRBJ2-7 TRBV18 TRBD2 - CASSTGINQAGPSYEQYF TGTGCCAGCTCAACGGGAATAAACCAAGCGGGGCCATCCTACGAGCAGTACTTC
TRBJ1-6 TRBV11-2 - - CASSLELQGHSPLHF TGTGCCAGCAGCTTAGAATTACAGGGACATTCACCCCTCCACTTT
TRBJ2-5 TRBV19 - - CASSIERGLETQYF TGTGCCAGTAGTATAGAGCGGGGTCTGGAGACCCAGTACTTC
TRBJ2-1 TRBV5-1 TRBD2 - CASSLVGTSGRSENEQFF TGCGCCAGCAGCTTGGTTGGGACTAGCGGGCGATCGGAGAATGAGCAGTTCTTC
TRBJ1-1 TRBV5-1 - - CASSLGLMLNTEAFF TGCGCCAGCAGCCTAGGCCTGATGCTGAACACTGAAGCTTTCTTT
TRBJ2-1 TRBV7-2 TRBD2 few CASSLAARGGRRNNEQFF TGTGCCAGCAGCTTAGCGGCCCGCGGCGGGAGGAGGAACAATGAGCAGTTCTTC
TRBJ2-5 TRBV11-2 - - CASSHRWDQETQYF TGTGCCAGCAGCCATAGATGGGATCAAGAGACCCAGTACTTC
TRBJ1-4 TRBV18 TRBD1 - CASSHGQGAGYEKLFF TGTGCCAGCTCACACGGACAGGGGGCGGGGTACGAAAAACTGTTTTTT
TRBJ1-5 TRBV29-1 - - CSAWSAIPNQPQHF TGCAGCGCCTGGTCGGCTATACCCAATCAGCCCCAGCATTTT
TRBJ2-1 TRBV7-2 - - CASSAGPQGHLEQFF TGTGCCAGCAGTGCGGGACCCCAGGGACACCTTGAGCAGTTCTTC
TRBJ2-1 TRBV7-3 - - CASSSAGYNEQFF TGTGCCAGCAGCTCCGCGGGCTACAATGAGCAGTTCTTC
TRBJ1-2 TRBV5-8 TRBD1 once CASSLGPGGDGYTF TGTGCCAGCAGCTTGGGGCCAGGGGGTGATGGCTACACCTTC
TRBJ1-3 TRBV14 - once CASSQNRVDYENTIYF TGTGCCAGCAGCCAAAACAGGGTGGATTATGAAAACACCATATATTTT
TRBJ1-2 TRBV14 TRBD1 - CASSPRDRGIYGYTF TGTGCCAGCAGCCCCCGGGACAGGGGAATCTATGGCTACACCTTC
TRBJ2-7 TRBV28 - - CASIGTPPYEQYF TGTGCCAGCATTGGGACCCCACCCTACGAGCAGTACTTC
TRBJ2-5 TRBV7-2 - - CASSLRVETQYF TGTGCCAGCAGCTTACGGGTAGAGACCCAGTACTTC
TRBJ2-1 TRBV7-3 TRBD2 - CASSLRAGVGYNEQFF TGTGCCAGCAGCTTAAGAGCGGGAGTGGGCTACAATGAGCAGTTCTTC
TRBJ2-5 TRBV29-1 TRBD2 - CSVRMGGRERETQYF TGCAGCGTTCGGATGGGCGGGCGGGAGAGAGAGACCCAGTACTTC
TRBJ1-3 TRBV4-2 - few CASSQAGQNGNTIYF TGTGCCAGCAGCCAAGCGGGGCAAAATGGAAACACCATATATTTT
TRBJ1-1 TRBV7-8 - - CASSLLGGRFLGAFF TGTGCCAGCAGCTTACTCGGCGGCCGTTTCCTGGGGGCTTTCTTT
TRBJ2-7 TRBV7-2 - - CASSPWEREQYF TGTGCCAGCAGTCCCTGGGAACGTGAGCAGTACTTC
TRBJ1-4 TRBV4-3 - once CASSSTGRATNEKLFF TGCGCCAGCAGCTCAACAGGGAGAGCAACTAATGAAAAACTGTTTTTT